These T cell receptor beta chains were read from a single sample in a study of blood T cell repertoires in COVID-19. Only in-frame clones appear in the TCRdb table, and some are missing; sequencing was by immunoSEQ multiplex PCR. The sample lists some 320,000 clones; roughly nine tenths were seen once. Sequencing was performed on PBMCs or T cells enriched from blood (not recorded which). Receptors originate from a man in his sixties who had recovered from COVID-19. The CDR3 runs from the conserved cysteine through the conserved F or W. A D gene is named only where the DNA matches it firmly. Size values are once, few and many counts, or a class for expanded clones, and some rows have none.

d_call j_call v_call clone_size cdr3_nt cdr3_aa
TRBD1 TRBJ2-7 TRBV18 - TGTGCCAGCTCCCCCCGCGCCGGGACAGGGGGCCTCGAGCAGTACTTC CASSPRAGTGGLEQYF
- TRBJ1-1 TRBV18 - TGTGCCAGCTCACCCGGCAGGGGTCACACTGAAGCTTTCTTT CASSPGRGHTEAFF
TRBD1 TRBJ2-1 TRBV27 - TGTGCCAGCAGTGGACAGGGAAACAATGAGCAGTTCTTC CASSGQGNNEQFF
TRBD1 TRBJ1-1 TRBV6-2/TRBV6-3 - TGTGCCAGCAGTTACCCCGCGTGGGGACAGGGAGCCCCTATGAACACTGAAGCTTTCTTT CASSYPAWGQGAPMNTEAFF
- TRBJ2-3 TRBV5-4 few TGTGCCAGCAGCCCAACAAGCGGTAGCACAGATACGCAGTATTTT CASSPTSGSTDTQYF
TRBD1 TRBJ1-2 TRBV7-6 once TGTGCCAGCAGCTTAGGGGGACAGGGGCAAGGCTACACCTTC CASSLGGQGQGYTF
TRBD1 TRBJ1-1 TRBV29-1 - TGCAGCGTTGAACTTACAGGGGGAGCTGAAGCTTTCTTT CSVELTGGAEAFF
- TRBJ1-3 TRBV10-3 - TGTGCCATCAGAGAGCAGGGGTCTGGAAACACCATATATTTT CAIREQGSGNTIYF
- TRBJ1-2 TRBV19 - TGTGCCAGTAGTAACTGGGAGGGTAACTATGGCTACACCTTC CASSNWEGNYGYTF
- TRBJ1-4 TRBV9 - TGTGCCAGCAGCACGGGAGTAGCCTCAGCTAATGAAAAACTGTTTTTT CASSTGVASANEKLFF
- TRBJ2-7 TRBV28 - TGTGCCAGCACCTTGCCCGGGGTCCACGAGCAGTACTTC CASTLPGVHEQYF
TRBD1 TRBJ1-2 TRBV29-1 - TGCAGCGTTGTACAGGGGAACTATGGCTACACCTTC CSVVQGNYGYTF
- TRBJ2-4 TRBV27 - TGTGCCAGCAGTTTTTCGGGACACCTAGCCAAAAACATTCAGTACTTC CASSFSGHLAKNIQYF
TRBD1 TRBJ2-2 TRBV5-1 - TGCGCCAGCAGCTTAGGACAGGGGGTGAACACCGGGGAGCTGTTTTTT CASSLGQGVNTGELFF
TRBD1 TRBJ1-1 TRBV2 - TGTGCCAGCAGTAATCCTCACAGGGGAGTAGGCACTGAAGCTTTCTTT CASSNPHRGVGTEAFF
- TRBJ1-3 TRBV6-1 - TGTGCCAGCAGTGAAGAGGGGAACTCTGGAAACACCATATATTTT CASSEEGNSGNTIYF
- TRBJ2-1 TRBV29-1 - TGCAGCGTTCAAACTAGCTCCTACAATGAGCAGTTCTTC CSVQTSSYNEQFF
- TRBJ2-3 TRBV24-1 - TGTGCCACCAGTGAGAGCAAGTCAGATACGCAGTATTTT CATSESKSDTQYF
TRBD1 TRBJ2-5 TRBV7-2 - TGTGCCAGCAGCTTAAGGGGACAGGGGGCGGGGACCCAGTACTTC CASSLRGQGAGTQYF
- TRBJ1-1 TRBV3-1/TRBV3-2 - TGTGCCAGCAGCCAGAGAGCAGGATCCACTGAAGCTTTCTTT CASSQRAGSTEAFF
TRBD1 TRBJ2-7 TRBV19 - TGTGCCAGTAGTCCGGGACAGGCAAACTACGAGCAGTACTTC CASSPGQANYEQYF
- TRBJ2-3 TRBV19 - TGTGCCAGTAGTATAGTACAGGGGGGGGGAGATACGCAGTATTTT CASSIVQGGGDTQYF
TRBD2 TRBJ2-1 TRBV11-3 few TGTGCCAGCAGTGTGTTGACTAGCGGGACTTCCTACAATGAGCAGTTCTTC CASSVLTSGTSYNEQFF
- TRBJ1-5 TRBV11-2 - TGTGCCAGCAGCTTGGGGCGTTATCAGCCCCAGCATTTT CASSLGRYQPQHF
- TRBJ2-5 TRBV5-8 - TGTGCCAGCAGCTTGCAGGGGGGACAGACCCAGTACTTC CASSLQGGQTQYF
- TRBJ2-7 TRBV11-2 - TGTGCCAGCAGCTTAGGGCCGGGCTACGAGCAGTACTTC CASSLGPGYEQYF
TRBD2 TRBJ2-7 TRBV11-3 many TGTGCCAGCAGCTTAGGGGGACTAGCGGGAACCTACGAGCAGTACTTC CASSLGGLAGTYEQYF
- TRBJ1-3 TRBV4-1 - TGCGCCAGCAGCCAAAGCCCCGTCTCTGGAAACACCATATATTTT CASSQSPVSGNTIYF
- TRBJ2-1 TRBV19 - TGTGCCAGTAGTATGAGAAACAATGAGCAGTTCTTC CASSMRNNEQFF
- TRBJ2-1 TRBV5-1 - TGCGCCAGCAGCTTGGCCGAGGTAGCGGTCTCCTACAATGAGCAGTTCTTC CASSLAEVAVSYNEQFF